This TCR beta chain was captured by sequencing in a study of shared clonotypes between healthy human individuals (dated by TCRdb to about 2020). For the study in its entirety: Three men and a couple of women, aged 18 to 49 years, made up the cohort. For each donor, CD4 naive and CD4 memory were each run on three plates, CD8 naive on two plates, and CD8 memory on one plate. The study deeply sequenced blood TCR repertoires of five healthy adults to estimate repertoire size and the extent of clonotype sharing between individuals. Different laboratories and diverse techniques were used to prepare libraries and sequence TCR repertoires, to increase sequencing depth and limit assay-specific biases. Each donor's leukapheresis produced roughly between roughly 0.85 and 10 billion PBMCs. What the research found in general, with its limitations: The genetic and exposure-history diversity represented was limited by the small number of donors. Based on pairwise subsampling, the degree of clonotype sharing among donors was expected to be affected by sequencing depth. Compared with non-shared clonotypes, clonotypes shared by all four sorted-subset donors had higher generation probabilities. Estimated clonotype richness was generally larger for naive than for memory subsets. Even with the large sequencing depth, rarefaction of the sorted-subset datasets indicated that sequencing was incomplete. Across a few donors, roughly 5.1% of naive CD4, roughly 3.8% of naive CD8, around 2.1% of memory CD4, and around 0.4% of memory CD8 clonotypes were shared. Sampling was limited to blood, and TCR repertoires in tissue likely differ from TCR repertoires in blood.

CDR1 is given as MNHNS and CDR2 as SASEGT, both from the germline V gene. The CDR3 numbers 12 residues from cysteine through phenylalanine. Only the CDR3 part of the read is kept: 36 bases, read in frame from the first base. V and J lose 8 bases and 1 base, and a span of 7 bases separates them. Donors were healthy HIV-negative adults with no recently reported acute infections or vaccinations. All donors were Caucasian adults living in Nashville, Tennessee, USA. CD4+ T cells were enriched by magnetic negative selection, after which naive cells were positively selected on CD45RA and the negative fraction was taken as the memory subset. After blood collection by leukapheresis, PBMCs were isolated using Ficoll-Histopaque density gradient centrifugation and then cryopreserved in the vapor phase of liquid nitrogen. Purity and quantity of every magnetically sorted T cell population were checked by analytical flow cytometry. From each sorted fraction, genomic DNA was isolated and quantified by UV absorbance on a Nanodrop 2000c.

Notes on this clone: Its target antigen remains unknown. Base qualities are not provided; no much larger clone lies one nucleotide away.

Using the deep immunoSEQ assay, multiplex PCR amplified TCR CDR3 regions from genomic DNA. Extracted genomic DNA from each cell subset was spread evenly across all wells of several immunoSEQ 96-well plates, with each plate serving as a replicate. For sorted subsets, around 0.2 ug of genomic DNA, equivalent to 25,000 to 35,000 T cell genomes, went into each replicate PCR. The purified libraries were quantified using a Qubit 3.0 fluorometer, sized with a Bioanalyzer 2100, and then quantified again using the KAPA Library Quantification kit. A separate single-read 150-cycle Illumina NextSeq 550 flow cell was used to sequence each immunoSEQ 96-well plate. In the source study's methods: Because the immunoSEQ output held only junctional sequences and lacked quality scores, the filtering could not match the filtering applied to full-length reads. Sequences were annotated with PyIR, a Python wrapper for IgBLAST v1.9, and V/J genes and CDR3 were assigned using IMGT germline references. Reads were filtered out if the reads had weak V/J assignments (E-value above 1e-6), no CDR3, stop codons, out-of-frame junctions, or ambiguous translated residues. V3J clonotypes were defined by identical inferred V gene, J gene, and CDR3 amino acid sequence. Percentage overlap between repertoires was computed as shared unique clonotypes divided by the size of the smaller repertoire. Richness of each repertoire was evaluated using RTK rarefaction, the Chao1 estimator, and Recon v2.1 estimates of unobserved clonotypes. Generation probabilities for all TCRbeta clonotypes obtained by the gDNA method from a handful of donors were computed using OLGA. TCRdb provides this immuneACCESS table in a form limited to in-frame rearrangements. Some clones are lacking; in checked studies, under half of them reflect an unresolved V gene, and why the rest are absent is not known. V and J calls plus clone size are reproduced from that table; the DNA served to infer D and trimming. Present in this sample are about 1 million clones, about 75% of which were seen just once. Of the sample, approximately 1.5% falls within the top ten clones.

The sequenced sample was memory CD4+ T cells sorted from blood. Per the publication, the cell subset or site label means: CD45RA-negative fraction. Here the chain combines TRBV6-1 and TRBJ2-3; the D gene assignment is ambiguous. This TCR was recovered from a young man in good health. The DNA sequence follows: TGTGCCAGCCGACACCGCACAGATACGCAGTATTTT. Its translation reads: CASRHRTDTQYF.